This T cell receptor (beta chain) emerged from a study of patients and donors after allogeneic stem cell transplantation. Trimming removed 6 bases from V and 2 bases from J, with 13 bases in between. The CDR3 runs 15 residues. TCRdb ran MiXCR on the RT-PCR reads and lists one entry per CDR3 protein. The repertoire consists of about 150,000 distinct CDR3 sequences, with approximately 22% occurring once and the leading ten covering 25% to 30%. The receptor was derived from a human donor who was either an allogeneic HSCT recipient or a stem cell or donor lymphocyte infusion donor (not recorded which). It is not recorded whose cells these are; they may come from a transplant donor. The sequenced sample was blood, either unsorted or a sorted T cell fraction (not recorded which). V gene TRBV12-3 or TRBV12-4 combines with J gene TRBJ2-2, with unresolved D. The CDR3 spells CASRLRLKNTGELFF. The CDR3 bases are TGTGCCAGCAGACTCAGGCTCAAAAACACCGGGGAGCTGTTTTTT.